The 10 T cell receptor beta chains listed next were all sequenced from one sample in a study of T cell changes during pregnancy in multiple sclerosis. The protocol was immunoSEQ multiplex PCR, while the TCRdb copy is restricted to in-frame clones and leaves out a portion. The sample contains around 30,000 clones, 93% of which appear only once. The sample was CD4+ T cells from peripheral blood mononuclear cells, taken in the second trimester of pregnancy. These receptors all stem from a female donor with multiple sclerosis, enrolled in a pregnancy study.

The chain has TRBV6-6 and TRBJ1-5, with no clear D. The V gene lost 2 bases and the J gene lost 7 bases, with 12 bases spanning the gap. This CDR3 has 14 residues. Germline CDR1 and CDR2: MNHNY and SVGAGI (reference sequence). This CDR3 reads CASSYSGVGQPQHF. Written as DNA, the CDR3 is TGTGCCAGCAGTTACAGCGGGGTGGGACAGCCCCAGCATTTT.

V is TRBV7-3 and J is TRBJ2-1; TRBD1 might be the D (5 bases). The germline V gene has CDR1 SGHTA and CDR2 FQGTGA. The CDR3 loop spans 19 amino acids. Trimming shortened V by 3 bases and J by 5 bases, and 26 bases separated the two germline ends. Written as DNA, the CDR3 is TGTGCCAGCAGCTTGAATCAGGGTCGGCCCCGAGCCCCTAACAATGAGCAGTTCTTC. Protein sequence: CASSLNQGRPRAPNNEQFF.

The V call is TRBV5-1, the J call TRBJ1-1; TRBD1 agrees at 7 bases. Germline CDR1 SGHRS, CDR2 YFSETQ. J was trimmed by 1 base and V by 4 bases; bases with no gene match: 1. The CDR3 length is 13 residues. The CDR3 loop reads CASSRTGNTEAFF. The CDR3 bases are TGCGCCAGCAGCCGGACAGGGAACACTGAAGCTTTCTTT.

V gene TRBV5-8 combines with J gene TRBJ2-3; 7 bases fit TRBD1. In germline, CDR1 is SGHTS, CDR2 YDEGEE. The CDR3 covers 16 residues. The V gene end was trimmed by 6 bases and the J gene end by 0 bases; junction bases not matched to a gene: 10. The CDR3 here is CASTLRGGSSTDTQYF. CDR3 sequence (DNA): TGTGCCAGCACTCTCCGAGGGGGCTCCAGCACAGATACGCAGTATTTT.

V gene TRBV5-1 combines with J gene TRBJ2-1, with 13 bases matching TRBD2. V lost 0 bases to trimming and J lost 4 bases; unmatched junction nucleotides: 10. Germline lookup yields CDR1 SGHRS and CDR2 YFSETQ. The CDR3 runs to 19 residues. The CDR3 coding sequence is TGCGCCAGCAGCTTGGGACTAGCGGGAGGAGTTAAGGCGTACAATGAGCAGTTCTTC. This encodes CASSLGLAGGVKAYNEQFF. Full variable domain (remainder filled in from reference TRBV5-1 and TRBJ2-1): KAGVTQTPRYLIKTRGQQVTLSCSPISGHRSVSWYQQTPGQGLQFLFEYFSETQRNKGNFPGRFSGRQFSNSRSEMNVSTLELGDSALYLCASSLGLAGGVKAYNEQFFGPGTRLTVL.

This chain links TRBV18 with TRBJ2-2; D is possibly TRBD2 (6 bases). The CDR3 runs 16 residues. V shed 3 bases and J shed 1 base, with 12 bases lying between them. Germline loops: CDR1 KGHSH, CDR2 LQKENI. The CDR3 loop is CASSPRIAENTGELFF. CDR3 DNA: TGTGCCAGCTCACCCCGGATAGCGGAGAACACCGGGGAGCTGTTTTTT.

The V and J genes are TRBV4-1 and TRBJ1-4; D unclear. Trimming cost V 4 bases and J 4 bases, with 7 bases left between them. Germline CDR1 MGHRA, CDR2 YSYEKL. The CDR3 contains 13 residues. The CDR3 bases are TGCGCCAGCAGCCTTACAGTTAATGAAAAACTGTTTTTT. It yields the protein CASSLTVNEKLFF.

Only a few counts were recorded for this clone. This rearrangement joins TRBV27 to TRBJ1-2; the D gene is possibly TRBD1 (5 bases). The germline gives CDR1 MNHEY, CDR2 SMNVEV (reference sequence). CDR3 length: 14 amino acids. Trimming removed 1 base at V and 4 bases at J, with 10 bases between. The CDR3 DNA sequence: TGTGCCAGCAGTTTATTGGGGCAGGGCTATGGCTACACCTTC. Amino acids: CASSLLGQGYGYTF.

The V gene is TRBV5-4, the J gene TRBJ2-7; D is possibly TRBD2 (5 bases). V was shortened by 3 bases and J by 7 bases, with 14 bases between the two germline ends. CDR3 size: 13 residues. CDR1 and CDR2 (germline): SGHNT, YYREEE (reference sequence). The CDR3 sequence: CASSSGSLGEQYF. The CDR3 DNA reads as TGTGCCAGCAGCTCGGGATCTTTGGGAGAGCAGTACTTC. Drawing the rest from reference TRBV5-4 and TRBJ2-7, the complete variable domain is ETGVTQSPTHLIKTRGQQVTLRCSSQSGHNTVSWYQQALGQGPQFIFQYYREEENGRGNFPPRFSGLQFPNYSSELNVNALELDDSALYLCASSSGSLGEQYFGPGTRLTVT.

V is TRBV10-3 and J is TRBJ2-5; D not resolved. Deletions cut 11 bases from V and 3 bases from J, with 13 bases between. Germline CDR1 ENHRY, CDR2 SYGVKD. The CDR3 sequence is 12 residues long. The CDR3 here is CACSGSEETQYF. CDR3 nucleotide sequence: TGTGCCTGTTCCGGGTCAGAAGAGACCCAGTACTTC.